These 15 T cell receptor beta chains came from one sample sequenced in a study of cytomegalovirus exposure and HLA in healthy donors. It was with 60 Vbeta and 13 Jbeta primers that the PCR ran. TCRdb's copy holds only in-frame clones and misses some; the assay was immunoSEQ multiplex PCR. Among more than 140,000 clones listed, roughly 79% were seen once. Sample: PBMCs. The receptors come from a woman between 40 and 50 years old in good health and CMV-seronegative.

In its sample, this clone was seen once. J is TRBJ2-1 and V is TRBV5-6; 12 nucleotides line up with TRBD2. CDR3 length: 16 residues. Per the germline V gene, CDR1 is SGHDT and CDR2 is YYEEEE. V lost 2 bases and J lost 6; bases outside the gene matches: 6. This CDR3 reads CASSFPTSGRGNEQFF. The DNA for the CDR3 is TGTGCCAGCAGCTTCCCGACTAGCGGGAGAGGCAATGAGCAGTTCTTC.

CDR3 nucleotide sequence: TGTGCCACCAGCAGAGATGTGAGGGCGGACGAGCAGTACTTC. It specifies CATSRDVRADEQYF. The chain has TRBV15 and TRBJ2-7; a possible D gene is TRBD2 (5 bases). Germline assignment: CDR1 LNHNV and CDR2 YYDKDF (reference sequence). V shed 0 bases and J shed 5 bases, with 11 bases lying between them. This CDR3 comprises 14 residues.

This sequence joins TRBV6-5 and TRBJ1-1, with TRBD1 matching 9 bases. CDR1 is MNHEY and CDR2 is SVGAGI in the germline V gene. V was pared by 6 bases and J by 7 bases, with 9 bases of the junction left unmatched. The CDR3 sequence is 14 residues long. The chain's CDR3 is CASRPPGQGYEAFF. CDR3 in DNA: TGTGCCAGCAGACCTCCGGGACAGGGTTATGAAGCTTTCTTT.

The V call is TRBV13, the J call TRBJ2-5, with D perhaps matching TRBD2 (6 bases). The CDR3 loop spans 15 amino acids. Between the trimmed V and J ends, which lost 5 bases and 0 bases, there was a span of 13 bases. CDR1 is PRHDT, CDR2 FYEKMQ, per germline (reference sequence). The CDR3 DNA is TGTGCCAGCAGCAGCCAAGGGACTTACCAAGAGACCCAGTACTTC. Translating gives CASSSQGTYQETQYF.

The chain carries TRBV4-2 and TRBJ2-1; the D gene is possibly TRBD2 (5 bases). The ends were cut back, 0 bases at V and 1 base at J, with 13 bases in the middle. Germline CDR1 and CDR2: LGHNA and YNFKEQ. The CDR3 covers 17 residues. CDR3 in DNA: TGTGCCAGCAGCCAAGATACGATGAGGAGGTCCTACAATGAGCAGTTCTTC. Translated, it gives CASSQDTMRRSYNEQFF.

V usage is TRBV27 and J usage is TRBJ2-7; tentatively, D is TRBD1 (5 bases). The length of the CDR3 is 15 residues. V lost 5 bases and J lost 0, with 14 bases in between. CDR1 MNHEY and CDR2 SMNVEV come from the germline V gene (reference sequence). The CDR3 reads CASSRTTAFSYEQYF. CDR3 nucleotide sequence: TGTGCCAGCAGTCGGACGACAGCCTTCTCCTACGAGCAGTACTTC.

CDR3 DNA: TGTGCCAGCAGCTTCAGCGGGAGGGGGGAGCTGTTTTTT. It encodes CASSFSGRGELFF. This sequence joins TRBV7-8 and TRBJ2-2, with 9 bases lining up with TRBD2. The CDR3 is 13 amino acids. V shed 3 bases, J shed 8 bases, and the junction held 1 base outside the gene matches. Per germline, CDR1 SGHVS and CDR2 FQNEAQ.

The chain employs TRBV5-5 and TRBJ2-7; D might be TRBD1 (7 bases). CDR3 size: 14 residues. Between the trimmed V and J ends, which lost 7 bases and 1 base, there was a span of 15 bases. Germline lookup yields CDR1 SGHKS and CDR2 YYEKEE (reference sequence). The CDR3, as DNA: TGTGCCAGCTCGACAGGGAGGCATTCCTACGAGCAGTACTTC. Translating it yields CASSTGRHSYEQYF.

The chain links TRBV7-3 to TRBJ2-3; maybe TRBD2 (6 bases). Trimming took 5 bases from V and 8 from J, leaving 17 bases between them. Germline V gene data show CDR1 as SGHTA and CDR2 as FQGTGA. The CDR3 consists of 14 residues. The CDR3 DNA reads as TGTGCCAGCAGCCCCAGTGGAGGGTTTGGTACGCAGTATTTT. Its protein product is CASSPSGGFGTQYF.

This chain joins TRBV9 and TRBJ2-1; tentative D call: TRBD2 (6 bases). V lost 0 bases to trimming and J lost 8 bases, with 12 bases between them. The CDR3 spans 14 residues. Per germline, CDR1 SGDLS and CDR2 YYNGEE. CDR3 DNA sequence: TGTGCCAGCAGCGTAGTTGGTAGCGGATATGAGCAGTTCTTC. It codes for CASSVVGSGYEQFF.

The CDR3 region is CASTGGGTYETQYF. The CDR3 nucleotides are TGTGCCAGCACTGGGGGAGGGACATACGAGACCCAGTACTTC. The chain carries TRBV6-5 and TRBJ2-5; tentative D call: TRBD2 (7 bases). V lost 7 bases to trimming and J lost 5 bases, with 17 bases between them. The CDR3 has 14 residues. Germline loops: CDR1 MNHEY, CDR2 SVGAGI.

V gene TRBV6-4 combines with J gene TRBJ2-7; D might be TRBD1 (6 bases). There are 15 residues in the CDR3. V lost 8 bases, J lost 6 bases, and 23 bases lay in between. Germline values: CDR1 MRHNA, CDR2 SNTAGT. For the CDR3, the DNA is TGTGCCAGCGGGACAACAGGGCCGATCCTTGGCGAGCAGTACTTC. Residues: CASGTTGPILGEQYF.

In this sample, this clone turned up once. The genes are TRBV2 and TRBJ2-2; 10 bases agree with TRBD2. Germline CDR1 is SNHLY and CDR2 is FYNNEI. The CDR3 sequence is 18 residues long. Trimming cost V 3 bases and J 2 bases; bases outside gene matches: 9. CDR3 sequence (DNA): TGTGCCAGCAGTGAGAAAAAAGCGGGAGGGCCAAACACCGGGGAGCTGTTTTTT. Encoded protein: CASSEKKAGGPNTGELFF.

V usage is TRBV5-6 and J usage is TRBJ2-3; no clear D. Germline values: CDR1 SGHDT, CDR2 YYEEEE. Trimming shortened V by 2 bases and J by 6 bases, and 4 bases separated the two germline ends. This CDR3 is 11 amino acids long. CDR3 in amino acids: CASSFGDTQYF. The CDR3, as DNA: TGTGCCAGCAGCTTCGGGGATACGCAGTATTTT.

The rearrangement joins TRBV6-1 to TRBJ2-7; the D is unclear. The CDR3 totals 14 residues. V was shortened by 2 bases and J by 2 bases, with 10 bases between the two germline ends. Germline V gene lookup returns CDR1 MNHNS and CDR2 SASEGT. The CDR3 region is CASSEIGRPYEQYF. The CDR3 nucleotides read TGTGCCAGCAGTGAAATCGGCAGGCCCTACGAGCAGTACTTC.